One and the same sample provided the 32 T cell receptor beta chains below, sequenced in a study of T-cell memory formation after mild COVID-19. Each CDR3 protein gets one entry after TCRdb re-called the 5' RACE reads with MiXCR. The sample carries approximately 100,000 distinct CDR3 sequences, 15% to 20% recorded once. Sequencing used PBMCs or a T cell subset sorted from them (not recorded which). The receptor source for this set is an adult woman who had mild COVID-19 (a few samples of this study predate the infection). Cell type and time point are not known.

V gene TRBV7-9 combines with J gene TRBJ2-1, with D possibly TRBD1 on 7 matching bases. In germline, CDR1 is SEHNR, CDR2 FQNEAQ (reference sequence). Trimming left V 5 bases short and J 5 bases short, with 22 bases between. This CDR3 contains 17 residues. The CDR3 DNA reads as TGTGCCAGCAGCCCTACTAACCCGACAGGGACTCACAATGAGCAGTTCTTC. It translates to CASSPTNPTGTHNEQFF.

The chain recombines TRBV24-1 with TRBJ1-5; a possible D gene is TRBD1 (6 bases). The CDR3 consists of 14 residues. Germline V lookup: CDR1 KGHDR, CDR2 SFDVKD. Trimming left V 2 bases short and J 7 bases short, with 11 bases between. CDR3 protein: CATSDSGVLQPQHF. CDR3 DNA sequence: TGTGCCACCAGTGATTCAGGGGTGTTGCAGCCCCAGCATTTT.

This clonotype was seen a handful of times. CDR3 bases: TGTGCCATCAGTGATTTAAGTGCGGAGACCCAGTACTTC. It specifies CAISDLSAETQYF. This rearrangement joins TRBV10-3 to TRBJ2-5; D is undetermined. Germline CDR1 reads ENHRY; CDR2 reads SYGVKD. The ends were cut back, 3 bases at V and 5 bases at J, with 10 bases in the middle. CDR3 length: 13 residues.

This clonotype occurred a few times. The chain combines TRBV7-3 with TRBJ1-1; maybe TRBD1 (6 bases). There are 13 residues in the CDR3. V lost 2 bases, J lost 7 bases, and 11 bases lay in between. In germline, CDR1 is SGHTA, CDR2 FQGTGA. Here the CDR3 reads CASSLAQGYEAFF. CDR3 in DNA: TGTGCCAGCAGCTTAGCACAGGGCTATGAAGCTTTCTTT.

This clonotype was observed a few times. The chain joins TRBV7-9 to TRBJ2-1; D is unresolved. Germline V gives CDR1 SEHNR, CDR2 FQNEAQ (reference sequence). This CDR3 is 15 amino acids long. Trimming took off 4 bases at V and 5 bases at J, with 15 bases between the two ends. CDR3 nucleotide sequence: TGTGCCAGCAGCTCCCGAGCAGTGGCCCACAATGAGCAGTTCTTC. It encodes CASSSRAVAHNEQFF. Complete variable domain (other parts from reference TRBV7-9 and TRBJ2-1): DTGVSQNPRHKITKRGQNVTFRCDPISEHNRLYWYRQTLGQGPEFLTYFQNEAQLEKSRLLSDRFSAERPKGSFSTLEIQRTEQGDSAMYLCASSSRAVAHNEQFFGPGTRLTVL.

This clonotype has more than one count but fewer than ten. This CDR3 reads CASSVLWGETQYF. CDR3 DNA: TGTGCCAGCAGCGTACTGTGGGGGGAGACCCAGTACTTC. J is TRBJ2-5 and V is TRBV9; D tentatively reads TRBD1 or TRBD2 (5 bases each). Trimming left V 1 base short and J 5 bases short, with 9 bases between. Looked up from germline, CDR1 is SGDLS and CDR2 is YYNGEE. This CDR3 is built from 13 residues.

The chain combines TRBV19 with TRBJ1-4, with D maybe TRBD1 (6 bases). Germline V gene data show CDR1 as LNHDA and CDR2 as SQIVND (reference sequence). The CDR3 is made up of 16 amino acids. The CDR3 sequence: CASSTPTGTSNEKLFF. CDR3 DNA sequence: TGTGCTTCTAGTACGCCCACAGGGACTTCCAATGAAAAACTGTTTTTT.

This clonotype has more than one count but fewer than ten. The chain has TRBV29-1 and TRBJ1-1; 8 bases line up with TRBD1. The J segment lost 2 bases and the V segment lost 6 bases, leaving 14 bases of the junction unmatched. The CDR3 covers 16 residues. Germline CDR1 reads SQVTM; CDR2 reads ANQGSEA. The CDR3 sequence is CSVRGILGQANTEAFF. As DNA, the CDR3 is TGCAGCGTGAGGGGAATTTTGGGACAGGCTAACACTGAAGCTTTCTTT.

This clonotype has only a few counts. The DNA for the CDR3 is TGCGCCAGCAGCACAAACCCCCCTGGGGTCAGGGGGCTGCTTGAGCAGTTCTTC. As protein: CASSTNPPGVRGLLEQFF. V gene TRBV4-1 combines with J gene TRBJ2-1; 8 bases line up with TRBD1. This CDR3 comprises 18 residues. J lost 9 bases, V lost 5 bases, and 21 bases had no gene match. CDR1 MGHRA and CDR2 YSYEKL come from the germline V gene.

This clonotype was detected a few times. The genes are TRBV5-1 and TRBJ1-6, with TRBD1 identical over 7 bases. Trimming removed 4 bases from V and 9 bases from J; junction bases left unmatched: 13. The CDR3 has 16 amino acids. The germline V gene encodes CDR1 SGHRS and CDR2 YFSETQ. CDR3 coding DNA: TGCGCCAGCAGCCCCAGGGGTCAGGGGGTCCTTTCACCCCTCCACTTT. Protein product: CASSPRGQGVLSPLHF.

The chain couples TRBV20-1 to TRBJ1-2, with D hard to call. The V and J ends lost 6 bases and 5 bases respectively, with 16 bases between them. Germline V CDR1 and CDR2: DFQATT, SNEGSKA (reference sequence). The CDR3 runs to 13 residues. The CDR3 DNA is TGCAGTGCCCCCACCGGACTTTCGTATGGCTACACCTTC. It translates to CSAPTGLSYGYTF.

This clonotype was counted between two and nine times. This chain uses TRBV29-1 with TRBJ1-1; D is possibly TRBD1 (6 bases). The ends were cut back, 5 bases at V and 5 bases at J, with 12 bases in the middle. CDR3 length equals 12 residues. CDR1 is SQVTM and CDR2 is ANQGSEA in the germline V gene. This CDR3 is CSVWGLLTEAFF. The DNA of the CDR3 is TGCAGCGTTTGGGGGCTGTTAACTGAAGCTTTCTTT.

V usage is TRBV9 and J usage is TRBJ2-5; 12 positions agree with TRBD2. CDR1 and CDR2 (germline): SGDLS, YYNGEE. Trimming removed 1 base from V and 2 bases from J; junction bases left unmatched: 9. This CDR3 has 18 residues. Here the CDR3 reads CASSVPKGLAGGQETQYF. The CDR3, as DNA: TGTGCCAGCAGCGTACCTAAAGGGCTAGCGGGGGGGCAAGAGACCCAGTACTTC.

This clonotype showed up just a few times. DNA of the CDR3: TGTGCCAGCAGTTCATTTCCGGACGAAACCTACAATGAGCAGTTCTTC. Its translation is CASSSFPDETYNEQFF. The chain has TRBV6-5 and TRBJ2-1; D is unresolved. The CDR3 extends over 16 amino acids. CDR1 MNHEY and CDR2 SVGAGI come from the germline V gene. The ends were cut back, 4 bases at V and 2 bases at J, with 15 bases in the middle.

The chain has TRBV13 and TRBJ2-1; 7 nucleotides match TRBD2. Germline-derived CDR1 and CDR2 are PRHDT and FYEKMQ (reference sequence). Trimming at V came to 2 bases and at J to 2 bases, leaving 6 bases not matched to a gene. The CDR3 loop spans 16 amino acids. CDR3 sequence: CASSLRVAGPYNEQFF. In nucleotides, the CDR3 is TGTGCCAGCAGCTTACGGGTAGCGGGCCCCTACAATGAGCAGTTCTTC.

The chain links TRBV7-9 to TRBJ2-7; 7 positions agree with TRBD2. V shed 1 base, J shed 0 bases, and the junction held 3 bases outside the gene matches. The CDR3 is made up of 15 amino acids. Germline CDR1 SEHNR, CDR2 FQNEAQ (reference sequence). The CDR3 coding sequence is TGTGCCAGCAGCTTAGGGGGCGGGAGCTCCTACGAGCAGTACTTC. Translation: CASSLGGGSSYEQYF.

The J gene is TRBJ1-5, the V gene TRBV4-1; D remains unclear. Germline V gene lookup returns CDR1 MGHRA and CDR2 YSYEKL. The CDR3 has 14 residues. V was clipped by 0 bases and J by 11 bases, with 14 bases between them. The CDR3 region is CASSQDEEILSQHF. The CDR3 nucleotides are TGCGCCAGCAGCCAAGATGAAGAGATCCTTTCCCAGCATTTT.

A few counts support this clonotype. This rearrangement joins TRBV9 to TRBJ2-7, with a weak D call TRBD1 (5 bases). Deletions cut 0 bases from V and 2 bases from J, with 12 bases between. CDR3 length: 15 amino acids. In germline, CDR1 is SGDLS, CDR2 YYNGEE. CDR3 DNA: TGTGCCAGCAGCGTAGCTCAGGGCTTCCCCTACGAGCAGTACTTC. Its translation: CASSVAQGFPYEQYF. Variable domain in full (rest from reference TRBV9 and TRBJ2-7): DSGVTQTPKHLITATGQRVTLRCSPRSGDLSVYWYQQSLDQGLQFLIQYYNGEERAKGNILERFSAQQFPDLHSELNLSSLELGDSALYFCASSVAQGFPYEQYFGPGTRLTVT.

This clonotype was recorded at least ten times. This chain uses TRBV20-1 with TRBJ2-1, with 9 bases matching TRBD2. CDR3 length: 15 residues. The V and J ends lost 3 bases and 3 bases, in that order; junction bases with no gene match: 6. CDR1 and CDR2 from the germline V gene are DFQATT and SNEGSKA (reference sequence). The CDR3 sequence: CSARGLAGFYNEQFF. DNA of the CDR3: TGCAGTGCTAGGGGGCTAGCGGGATTCTACAATGAGCAGTTCTTC.

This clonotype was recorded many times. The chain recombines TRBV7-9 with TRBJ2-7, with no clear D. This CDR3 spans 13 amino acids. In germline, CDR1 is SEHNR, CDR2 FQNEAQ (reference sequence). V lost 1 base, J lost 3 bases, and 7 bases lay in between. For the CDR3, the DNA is TGTGCCAGCAGCTTAGGTCAGCTCTACGAGCAGTACTTC. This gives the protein CASSLGQLYEQYF.

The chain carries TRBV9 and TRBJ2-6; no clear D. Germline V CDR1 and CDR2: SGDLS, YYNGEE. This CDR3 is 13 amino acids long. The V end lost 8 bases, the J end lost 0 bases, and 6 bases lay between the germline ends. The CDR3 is CASTSSGANVLTF. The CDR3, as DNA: TGTGCCAGTACGAGCTCTGGGGCCAACGTCCTGACTTTC.

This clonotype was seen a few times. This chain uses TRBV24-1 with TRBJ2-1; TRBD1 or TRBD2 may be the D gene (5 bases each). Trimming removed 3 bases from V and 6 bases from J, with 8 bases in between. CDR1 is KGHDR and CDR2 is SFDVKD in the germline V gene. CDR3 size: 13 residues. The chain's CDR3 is CATSDEGRNEQFF. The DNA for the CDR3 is TGTGCCACCAGTGATGAGGGGCGCAATGAGCAGTTCTTC.

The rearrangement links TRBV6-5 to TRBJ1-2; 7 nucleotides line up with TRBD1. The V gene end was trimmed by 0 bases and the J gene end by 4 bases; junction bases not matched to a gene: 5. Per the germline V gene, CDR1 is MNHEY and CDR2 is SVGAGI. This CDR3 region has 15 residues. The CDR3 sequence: CASSYSRGLGYGYTF. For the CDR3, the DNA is TGTGCCAGCAGTTACTCGAGGGGGCTCGGCTATGGCTACACCTTC.

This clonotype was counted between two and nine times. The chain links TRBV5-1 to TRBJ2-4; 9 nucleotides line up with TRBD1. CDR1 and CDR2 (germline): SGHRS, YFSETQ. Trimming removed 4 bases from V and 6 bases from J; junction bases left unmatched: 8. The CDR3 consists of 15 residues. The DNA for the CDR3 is TGCGCCAGCAGCGAGCCGGGACAGGGAACAAACATTCAGTACTTC. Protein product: CASSEPGQGTNIQYF.

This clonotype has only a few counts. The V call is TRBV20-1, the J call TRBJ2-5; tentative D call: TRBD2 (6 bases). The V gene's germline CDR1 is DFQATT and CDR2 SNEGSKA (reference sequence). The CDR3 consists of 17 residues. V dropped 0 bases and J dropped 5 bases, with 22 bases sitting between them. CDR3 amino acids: CSARDDGGTFISETQYF. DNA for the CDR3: TGCAGTGCTAGAGATGACGGCGGGACTTTCATATCGGAGACCCAGTACTTC.

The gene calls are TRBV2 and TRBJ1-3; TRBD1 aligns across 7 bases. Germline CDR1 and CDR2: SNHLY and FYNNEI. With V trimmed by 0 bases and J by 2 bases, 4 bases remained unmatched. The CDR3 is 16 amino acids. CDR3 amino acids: CASSEAEDRAGNTIYF. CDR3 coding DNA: TGTGCCAGCAGTGAAGCGGAAGACAGGGCTGGAAACACCATATATTTT.

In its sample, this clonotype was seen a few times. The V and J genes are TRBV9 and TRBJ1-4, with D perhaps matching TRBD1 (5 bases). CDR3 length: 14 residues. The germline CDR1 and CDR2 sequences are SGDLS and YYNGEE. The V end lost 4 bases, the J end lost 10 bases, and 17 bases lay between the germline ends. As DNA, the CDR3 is TGTGCCAGCAGCCCAGGTGGGGGATCAGGAAAACTGTTTTTT. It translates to CASSPGGGSGKLFF. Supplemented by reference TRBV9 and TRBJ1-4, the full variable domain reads DSGVTQTPKHLITATGQRVTLRCSPRSGDLSVYWYQQSLDQGLQFLIQYYNGEERAKGNILERFSAQQFPDLHSELNLSSLELGDSALYFCASSPGGGSGKLFFGSGTQLSVL.

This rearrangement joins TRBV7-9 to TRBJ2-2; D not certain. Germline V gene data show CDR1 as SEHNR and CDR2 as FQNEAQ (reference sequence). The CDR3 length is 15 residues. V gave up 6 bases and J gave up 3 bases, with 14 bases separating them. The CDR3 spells CASRVGPGDTGELFF. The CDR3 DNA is TGTGCCAGCAGGGTTGGACCTGGGGACACCGGGGAGCTGTTTTTT.

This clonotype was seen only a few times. The DNA of the CDR3 is TGCAGTGCCAACCGCCGGGACAGGGGCCTCCAAGAGACCCAGTACTTC. It yields the protein CSANRRDRGLQETQYF. This rearrangement joins TRBV20-1 to TRBJ2-5, with 10 bases fitting TRBD1. Unmatched junction bases numbered 11, after V lost 6 bases and J lost 1 base. This CDR3 spans 16 amino acids. Germline V gene lookup returns CDR1 DFQATT and CDR2 SNEGSKA (reference sequence).

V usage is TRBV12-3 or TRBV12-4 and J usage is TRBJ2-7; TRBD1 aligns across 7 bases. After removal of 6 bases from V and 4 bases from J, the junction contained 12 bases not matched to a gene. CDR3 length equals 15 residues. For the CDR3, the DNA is TGTGCCAGCAGCCCTCGGGACAGCCTAACTTACGAGCAGTACTTC. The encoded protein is CASSPRDSLTYEQYF.

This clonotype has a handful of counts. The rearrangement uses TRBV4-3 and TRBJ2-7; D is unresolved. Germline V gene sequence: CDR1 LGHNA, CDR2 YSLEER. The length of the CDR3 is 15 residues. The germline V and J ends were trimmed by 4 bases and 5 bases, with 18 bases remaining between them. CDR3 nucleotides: TGCGCCAGCAGCCGATGGCCCGGCAGGCTTGACGAGCAGTACTTC. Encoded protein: CASSRWPGRLDEQYF.

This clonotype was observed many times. The DNA for the CDR3 is TGCAGCGTTGCTCTAGCGGGAGACGAGCAGTACTTC. Translating it yields CSVALAGDEQYF. The V gene is TRBV29-1, the J gene TRBJ2-7, with 10 bases lining up with TRBD2. The CDR3 consists of 12 residues. V lost 4 bases, J lost 5 bases, and 2 bases stayed unmatched. CDR1 is SQVTM, CDR2 ANQGSEA, per germline.